This record looks at one T cell receptor beta chain sequence and its context. Its antigen is unidentified. The data derive from a study of shared clonotypes between healthy human individuals. Study-level points and caveats: About 5% of naive CD4 clonotypes were shared across a few donors. Generation probability values for non-shared clonotypes were lower than those for clonotypes shared by all four donors. Since donors were few, the genetic and exposure-history diversity represented was limited.

Around 32,000 T cell genomes, or approximately 200 ng DNA, went into the sorted-subset replicate PCRs. Data came from immunoSEQ multiplex PCR; TCRdb stores just in-frame clones and leaves some out. The sample has fewer than 1.8 million clones; less than 99% are singletons. Germline V gene lookup returns CDR1 LNHDA and CDR2 SQIVND (reference sequence). The CDR3 totals 16 residues. Trimming cost V 5 bases and J 3 bases; bases outside gene matches: 8. This TCR came from a man younger than 45 in good health. The sample consisted of naive CD4+ T cells sorted from blood. Subset specified: CD45RA+ positively selected. This chain connects TRBV19 to TRBJ2-1; TRBD2 agrees at 9 bases. Here the CDR3 reads CASSDGLAGYYNEQFF. CDR3 bases: TGTGCCAGTAGTGACGGCCTAGCGGGGTACTACAATGAGCAGTTCTTC.